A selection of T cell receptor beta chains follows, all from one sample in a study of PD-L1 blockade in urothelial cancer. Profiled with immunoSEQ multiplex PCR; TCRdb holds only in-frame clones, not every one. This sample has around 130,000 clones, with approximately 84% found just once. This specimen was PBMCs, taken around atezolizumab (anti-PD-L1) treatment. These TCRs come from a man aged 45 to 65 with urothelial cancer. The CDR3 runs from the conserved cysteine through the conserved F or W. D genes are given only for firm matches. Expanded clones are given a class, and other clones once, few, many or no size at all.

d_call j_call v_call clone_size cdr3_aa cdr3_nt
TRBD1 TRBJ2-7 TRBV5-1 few CASSLGRRQGAYEQYF TGCGCCAGCAGCTTGGGACGGCGACAGGGCGCCTACGAGCAGTACTTC
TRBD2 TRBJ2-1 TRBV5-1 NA CASSKREEAGNEQFF TGCGCCAGCAGTAAGCGGGAGGAGGCTGGTAATGAGCAGTTCTTC
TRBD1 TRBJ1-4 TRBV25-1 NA CASSGSGTGVSNEKLFF TGTGCCAGCAGTGGGTCCGGGACAGGGGTTTCTAATGAAAAACTGTTTTTT
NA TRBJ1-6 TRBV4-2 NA CASSQEEIMDSPLHF TGTGCCAGCAGCCAAGAGGAGATTATGGATTCACCCCTCCACTTT
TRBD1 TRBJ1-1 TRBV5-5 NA CASSLEGQGAGGTEAFF TGTGCCAGCAGCTTGGAAGGACAGGGGGCTGGAGGAACTGAAGCTTTCTTT
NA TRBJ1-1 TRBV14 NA CASSQDYAGRSEAFF TGTGCCAGCAGCCAAGATTACGCGGGGAGGTCTGAAGCTTTCTTT
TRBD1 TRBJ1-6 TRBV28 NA CASSPWTGVNSPLHF TGTGCCAGCAGTCCTTGGACAGGGGTTAATTCACCCCTCCACTTT
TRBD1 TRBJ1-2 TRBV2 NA CARRGDRGRGYTF TGTGCCCGCAGGGGAGACAGGGGTCGTGGCTACACCTTC
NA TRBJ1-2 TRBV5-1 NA CASSSTGDYGYTF TGCGCCAGCAGCTCTACAGGTGATTATGGCTACACCTTC
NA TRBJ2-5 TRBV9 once CASSVGLYQETQYF TGTGCCAGCAGCGTAGGTCTATACCAAGAGACCCAGTACTTC
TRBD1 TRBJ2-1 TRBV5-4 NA CASSPDRFDEQFF TGTGCCAGCAGCCCGGACAGGTTCGATGAGCAGTTCTTC
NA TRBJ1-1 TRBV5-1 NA CASSFMGVVNTEAFF TGCGCCAGCAGCTTTATGGGAGTGGTGAACACTGAAGCTTTCTTT
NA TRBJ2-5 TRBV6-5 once CASSSLSGSEETQYF TGTGCCAGCAGTTCGTTATCAGGGTCCGAAGAGACCCAGTACTTC
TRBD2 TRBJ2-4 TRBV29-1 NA CSVGFRGREEWAKNIQYF TGCAGCGTTGGGTTTAGGGGCCGGGAGGAGTGGGCCAAAAACATTCAGTACTTC
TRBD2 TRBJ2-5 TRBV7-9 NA CASRREAGEQYF TGTGCCAGCAGGAGAGAGGCGGGGGAGCAGTACTTC
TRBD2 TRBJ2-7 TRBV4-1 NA CASSQRGLAGDREQYF TGCGCCAGCAGCCAAAGGGGGCTAGCGGGAGATCGGGAGCAGTACTTC
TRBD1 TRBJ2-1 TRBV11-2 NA CASSLGGGTGSYNEQFF TGTGCCAGCAGCTTAGGGGGGGGGACAGGGTCCTACAATGAGCAGTTCTTC
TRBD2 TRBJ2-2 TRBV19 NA CASSSLAGGPRGELFF TGTGCCAGTAGTTCCTTAGCGGGAGGGCCTCGGGGGGAGCTGTTTTTT
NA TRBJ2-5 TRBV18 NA CASSPGRVGQETQYF TGTGCCAGCTCACCAGGCAGGGTGGGTCAGGAGACCCAGTACTTC
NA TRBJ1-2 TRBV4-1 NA CASSLPFVVKGVIYGYTF TGCGCCAGCAGTCTACCGTTTGTGGTAAAGGGAGTAATTTATGGCTACACCTTC
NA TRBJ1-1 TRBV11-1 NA CASSLRLQANTEAFF TGTGCCAGCAGCTTAAGGTTACAGGCGAACACTGAAGCTTTCTTT
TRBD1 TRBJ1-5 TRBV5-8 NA CASSPGTGGDQPQHF TGTGCCAGCAGCCCAGGGACAGGCGGCGATCAGCCCCAGCATTTT
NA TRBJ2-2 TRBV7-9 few CASSLGQPGELFF TGTGCCAGCAGCTTAGGACAACCCGGGGAGCTGTTTTTT
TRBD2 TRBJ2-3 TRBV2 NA CASRPGLAGGPKDTQYF TGTGCCAGCAGGCCGGGACTAGCGGGAGGGCCTAAAGATACGCAGTATTTT
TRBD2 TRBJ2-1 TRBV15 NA CATRNGLAAYNEQFF TGTGCCACCAGAAATGGGCTAGCGGCTTACAATGAGCAGTTCTTC
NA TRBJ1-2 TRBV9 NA CASSVDVANYGYTF TGTGCCAGCAGCGTAGACGTAGCTAACTATGGCTACACCTTC
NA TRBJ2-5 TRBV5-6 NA CASSLGAGNRKTQYF TGTGCCAGCAGCTTGGGGGCAGGGAATAGAAAGACCCAGTACTTC
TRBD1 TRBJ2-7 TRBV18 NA CASSPGTGSYEQYF TGTGCCAGCTCACCCGGGACAGGGTCCTACGAGCAGTACTTC
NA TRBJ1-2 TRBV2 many CASSRGGGAGRYTF TGTGCCAGCAGCCGCGGTGGGGGGGCCGGGCGCTACACCTTC
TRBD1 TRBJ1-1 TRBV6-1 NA CASSATGADTEAFF TGTGCCAGCAGTGCCACAGGGGCTGACACTGAAGCTTTCTTT
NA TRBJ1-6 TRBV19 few CASSIQGRENSPLHF TGTGCCAGTAGTATCCAGGGGAGAGAGAATTCACCCCTCCACTTT
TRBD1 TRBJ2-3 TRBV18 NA CASSPNLGQGRDTQYF TGTGCCAGCTCACCAAATTTAGGACAGGGGAGAGATACGCAGTATTTT
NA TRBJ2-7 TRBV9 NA CASSVGGNEQYF TGTGCCAGCAGCGTAGGAGGGAACGAGCAGTACTTC
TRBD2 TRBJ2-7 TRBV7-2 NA CASSPRPSGTYEQYF TGTGCCAGCAGCCCCCGCCCTAGCGGGACGTACGAGCAGTACTTC
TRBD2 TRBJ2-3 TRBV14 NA CASSRTSGRLHF TGTGCCAGCAGCCGGACTAGCGGGAGATTGCATTTT
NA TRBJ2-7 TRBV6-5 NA CASSQGISNEQYF TGTGCCAGCAGTCAGGGCATCAGTAACGAGCAGTACTTC
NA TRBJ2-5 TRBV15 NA CATSFYGSIETQYF TGTGCCACCAGCTTCTACGGGAGCATAGAGACCCAGTACTTC
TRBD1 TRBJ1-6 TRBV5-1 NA CASSWTGPSSYNSPLHF TGCGCCAGCAGCTGGACAGGGCCGAGCTCCTATAATTCACCCCTCCACTTT
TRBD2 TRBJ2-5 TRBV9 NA CASSVGPRGGERGQETQYF TGTGCCAGCAGCGTAGGTCCCCGGGGGGGGGAGCGGGGCCAAGAGACCCAGTACTTC
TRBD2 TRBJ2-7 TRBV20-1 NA CSAGLVYEQYF TGCAGTGCGGGACTAGTCTACGAGCAGTACTTC
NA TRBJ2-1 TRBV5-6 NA CASSSVGFYEQFF TGTGCCAGCAGCTCCGTCGGGTTTTATGAGCAGTTCTTC
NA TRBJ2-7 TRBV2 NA CASSVQPRGEQYF TGTGCCAGCAGTGTGCAACCTAGGGGCGAGCAGTACTTC
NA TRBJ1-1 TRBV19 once CASSISRALNTEAFF TGTGCCAGTAGTATCTCCAGGGCCCTGAACACTGAAGCTTTCTTT
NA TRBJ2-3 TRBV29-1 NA CSVNLFSDTQYF TGCAGCGTTAATCTCTTCTCAGATACGCAGTATTTT
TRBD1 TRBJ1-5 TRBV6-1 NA CASSEFGTGTFSNQPQHF TGTGCCAGCAGTGAATTCGGGACAGGGACTTTTAGTAATCAGCCCCAGCATTTT
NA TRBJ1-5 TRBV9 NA CASSVVREDSNQPQHF TGTGCCAGCAGCGTAGTGCGCGAGGATAGCAATCAGCCCCAGCATTTT
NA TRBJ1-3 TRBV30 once CAWSGGARNTIYF TGTGCCTGGAGTGGGGGAGCCAGAAACACCATATATTTT
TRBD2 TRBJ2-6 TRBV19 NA CASSIPAGASGANVLTF TGTGCCAGTAGTATACCAGCGGGAGCCTCTGGGGCCAACGTCCTGACTTTC
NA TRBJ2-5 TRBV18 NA CASSPPGSETQYF TGTGCCAGCTCACCCCCAGGGTCGGAGACCCAGTACTTC
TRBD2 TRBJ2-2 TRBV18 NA CASSSTQAGGTGELFF TGTGCCAGCTCATCGACCCAAGCGGGAGGTACCGGGGAGCTGTTTTTT
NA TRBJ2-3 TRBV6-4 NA CASSAETASTDTQYF TGTGCCAGCAGTGCCGAGACAGCTAGCACAGATACGCAGTATTTT
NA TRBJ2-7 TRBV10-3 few CAISEGALDSYEQYF TGTGCCATCAGTGAGGGGGCCTTAGACTCCTACGAGCAGTACTTC
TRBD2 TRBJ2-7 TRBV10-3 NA CAISPSGKSYEQYF TGTGCCATCAGTCCCAGCGGGAAGTCCTACGAGCAGTACTTC
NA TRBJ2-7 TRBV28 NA CASTGMGYEQYF TGTGCCAGCACAGGTATGGGCTACGAGCAGTACTTC
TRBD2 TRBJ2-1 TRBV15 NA CATSSLAGGEQFF TGTGCCACCAGCAGCCTAGCGGGAGGTGAGCAGTTCTTC
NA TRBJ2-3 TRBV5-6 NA CASSKRGPLITDTQYF TGTGCCAGCAGCAAAAGAGGGCCCTTAATCACAGATACGCAGTATTTT
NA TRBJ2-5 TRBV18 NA CASSSNQETQYF TGTGCCAGCTCATCAAACCAAGAGACCCAGTACTTC
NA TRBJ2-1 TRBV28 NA CASRRQSSYNEQFF TGTGCCAGCAGGAGGCAAAGCTCCTACAATGAGCAGTTCTTC
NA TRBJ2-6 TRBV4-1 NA CASSQRGPGLLTYSGANVLTF TGCGCCAGCAGCCAAAGAGGACCAGGGCTTCTGACTTACTCTGGGGCCAACGTCCTGACTTTC
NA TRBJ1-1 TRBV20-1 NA CSARGDTEAFF TGCAGTGCCAGGGGAGACACTGAAGCTTTCTTT